These 9 T cell receptor beta chains share one sample of origin, sequenced in a study of PD-L1 blockade in urothelial cancer (dated by TCRdb to the late 2010s). The library was made by the immunoSEQ multiplex PCR assay. In TCRdb, the immuneACCESS table is reduced to in-frame sequences with V and J assigned. These tables do not hold every clone; where another copy was compared, an unresolved V gene accounts for under half, and the others remain unexplained. Here the sample has some 24,000 clones; 84% occur a single time. Around 9.6% of the sample lies in the top ten. The source material was PBMCs, sampled around atezolizumab (anti-PD-L1) treatment. The receptors here all came from a man aged 70-80 years with urothelial cancer.

The rearrangement uses TRBV2 and TRBJ1-4; 8 positions match TRBD1. The length of the CDR3 is 14 residues. Germline V CDR1 and CDR2: SNHLY, FYNNEI. The J segment lost 8 bases and the V segment lost 5 bases, leaving 7 bases of the junction unmatched. CDR3 loop: CASSTGQGGEKLFF. The CDR3 DNA reads as TGTGCCAGCAGTACCGGACAGGGTGGAGAAAAACTGTTTTTT.

This chain joins TRBV9 and TRBJ2-1; 8 positions agree with TRBD2. The germline V gene encodes CDR1 SGDLS and CDR2 YYNGEE. The CDR3 consists of 15 residues. V trimming: 0 bases; J trimming: 7 bases; junction bases outside the gene matches: 6. The CDR3 DNA is TGTGCCAGCAGCGTAGGAGCGGGAGTGGGTAATGAGCAGTTCTTC. Protein sequence: CASSVGAGVGNEQFF. Together with reference TRBV9 and TRBJ2-1, the CDR3 gives the full variable domain: DSGVTQTPKHLITATGQRVTLRCSPRSGDLSVYWYQQSLDQGLQFLIQYYNGEERAKGNILERFSAQQFPDLHSELNLSSLELGDSALYFCASSVGAGVGNEQFFGPGTRLTVL.

The chain employs TRBV27 and TRBJ2-5; TRBD2 might be the D (5 bases). The CDR3 has 15 residues. V gave up 5 bases and J gave up 5 bases, with 18 bases separating them. Germline V gene sequence: CDR1 MNHEY, CDR2 SMNVEV (reference sequence). Here the CDR3 reads CASSDQLGGGETQYF. The CDR3 bases are TGTGCCAGCAGTGATCAGTTAGGAGGTGGGGAGACCCAGTACTTC.

The rearrangement joins TRBV27 to TRBJ2-1; D possibly corresponds to TRBD2 (6 bases). Germline CDR1 and CDR2: MNHEY and SMNVEV (reference sequence). The CDR3 has 14 amino acids. The V and J ends lost 6 bases and 9 bases respectively, with 18 bases between them. CDR3: CASRETSPVSEQFF. CDR3 in DNA: TGTGCCAGCAGGGAAACTAGCCCGGTCTCTGAGCAGTTCTTC.

This clone appeared a single time. The chain employs TRBV9 and TRBJ1-1; a possible D gene is TRBD1 (5 bases). Between the trimmed V and J ends, which lost 0 bases and 3 bases, there was a span of 12 bases. This CDR3 has 15 residues. The germline CDR1 and CDR2 sequences are SGDLS and YYNGEE. The CDR3 sequence: CASSVVSGLHTEAFF. The CDR3 nucleotides read TGTGCCAGCAGCGTAGTCTCAGGGTTACACACTGAAGCTTTCTTT.

The V call is TRBV11-2, the J call TRBJ2-1; 9 bases match TRBD2. This CDR3 has 15 residues. V lost 5 bases, J lost 7 bases, and 9 bases stayed unmatched. CDR1 SGHAT and CDR2 FQNNGV come from the germline V gene. The chain's CDR3 is CASSPPRREGNEQFF. The CDR3, as DNA: TGTGCCAGCAGCCCCCCGAGGCGGGAGGGGAATGAGCAGTTCTTC.

The chain uses TRBV5-4 and TRBJ2-2; D ambiguous. The CDR3 covers 13 residues. V was pared by 0 bases and J by 4 bases, with 4 bases between. Germline V CDR1 and CDR2: SGHNT, YYREEE (reference sequence). This chain's CDR3 is CASSLVVTGELFF. The CDR3 DNA reads as TGTGCCAGCAGCTTGGTAGTCACCGGGGAGCTGTTTTTT.

The chain has TRBV2 and TRBJ2-3; no clear D. V was cut by 7 bases and J by 2 bases, with 4 bases left in between. Germline V CDR1 and CDR2: SNHLY, FYNNEI. The CDR3 has 11 amino acids. In nucleotides, the CDR3 is TGTGCCAGCACGTCCACAGATACGCAGTATTTT. Translated, it gives CASTSTDTQYF.

V usage is TRBV12-2 and J usage is TRBJ1-1; TRBD1 is the table's D call and was not checked against the DNA. TRBV12-2 is shown as a pseudogene. The CDR3 covers 22 residues. The CDR3 is CASRPKGRRACRGVKMNTEAFF. CDR3 DNA sequence: TGTGCAAGTCGCCCTAAAGGGAGGCGGGCGTGCAGGGGGGTTAAGATGAACACTGAAGCTTTCTTT.